This passage covers 21 T cell receptor beta chains from one sample sequenced in a study of cytomegalovirus exposure and HLA in healthy donors. PCR primers comprised 60 Vbeta and 13 Jbeta primers. Profiling relied on immunoSEQ multiplex PCR, and the TCRdb table lists in-frame clones only, not all of them. Counted here are just over 200,000 clones, around 85% occurring once; the ten biggest clones make up 1.7%. The sequencing input was PBMCs. The receptors originated from a man over 45 in good health and CMV-seronegative.

V is TRBV9 and J is TRBJ1-5; a weak D match, TRBD1 (6 bases). The germline gives CDR1 SGDLS, CDR2 YYNGEE. The CDR3 spans 15 residues. V was shortened by 3 bases and J by 5 bases, with 15 bases between the two germline ends. CDR3 sequence (DNA): TGTGCCAGCAGCGAGGGGGTTATGGGCGATCAGCCCCAGCATTTT. Translation gives CASSEGVMGDQPQHF. The variable domain in full, completed from reference TRBV9 and TRBJ1-5, reads DSGVTQTPKHLITATGQRVTLRCSPRSGDLSVYWYQQSLDQGLQFLIQYYNGEERAKGNILERFSAQQFPDLHSELNLSSLELGDSALYFCASSEGVMGDQPQHFGDGTRLSIL.

V and J are TRBV2 and TRBJ1-1; 7 nucleotides agree with TRBD1. Germline CDR1 reads SNHLY; CDR2 reads FYNNEI. CDR3 length: 14 amino acids. V lost 4 bases, J lost 2 bases, and 4 bases stayed unmatched. CDR3 in amino acids: CASSGQGRNTEAFF. The CDR3 DNA sequence: TGTGCCAGCAGTGGACAGGGTAGAAACACTGAAGCTTTCTTT. Full variable domain (outside the CDR3, taken from reference TRBV2 and TRBJ1-1): EPEVTQTPSHQVTQMGQEVILRCVPISNHLYFYWYRQILGQKVEFLVSFYNNEISEKSEIFDDQFSVERPDGSNFTLKIRSTKLEDSAMYFCASSGQGRNTEAFFGQGTRLTVV.

The CDR3 region is CSVAGQGRRADTQYF. The CDR3 DNA sequence: TGCAGCGTTGCGGGACAGGGGCGCCGGGCAGATACGCAGTATTTT. The rearrangement uses TRBV29-1 and TRBJ2-3, with 10 bases identical to TRBD1. This CDR3 has 15 amino acids. Germline trimming cut 4 bases from V and 4 bases from J; bases unmatched to any gene: 8. Germline lookup yields CDR1 SQVTM and CDR2 ANQGSEA.

CDR3 region: CASSFETGLRPQHF. The CDR3 region has the DNA TGTGCCAGCAGTTTTGAAACAGGGCTTCGGCCCCAGCATTTT. V and J are TRBV28 and TRBJ1-5; tentative D call: TRBD1 (6 bases). The CDR3 totals 14 residues. Germline CDR1 and CDR2: MDHEN and SYDVKM. V lost 3 bases and J 9 bases, leaving 15 bases between the germline ends.

The chain uses TRBV11-2 and TRBJ2-5, with 7 bases aligning to TRBD1. This CDR3 spans 14 amino acids. V lost 3 bases to trimming and J lost 5 bases; unmatched junction nucleotides: 6. Germline V lookup: CDR1 SGHAT, CDR2 FQNNGV. Here the CDR3 reads CASSFPTGRETQYF. As DNA, the CDR3 is TGTGCCAGCAGCTTCCCGACAGGGCGCGAGACCCAGTACTTC.

This clone was detected once. The rearrangement joins TRBV7-2 to TRBJ2-7; 7 nucleotides line up with TRBD2. This CDR3 comprises 15 residues. The ends lost 1 base at V and 3 bases at J; junction bases unmatched: 6. Germline-derived CDR1 and CDR2 are SGHTA and FQGNSA. CDR3 nucleotides: TGTGCCAGCAGCTTAGGGGAGGGTTGGGACTACGAGCAGTACTTC. Translating gives CASSLGEGWDYEQYF.

The chain uses TRBV6-5 and TRBJ1-1, with D possibly TRBD1 on 6 matching bases. The CDR3 totals 14 residues. Trimming stripped 6 bases from V and 0 bases from J, with 11 bases between. The germline CDR1 and CDR2 sequences are MNHEY and SVGAGI. CDR3 loop: CASRTGSVNTEAFF. CDR3 DNA sequence: TGTGCCAGCAGGACAGGCTCGGTGAACACTGAAGCTTTCTTT.

The chain couples TRBV5-8 to TRBJ2-5; 8 bases agree with TRBD1. V lost 5 bases and J lost 2; bases outside the gene matches: 5. Germline values: CDR1 SGHTS, CDR2 YDEGEE. The CDR3 is 14 residues long. The CDR3 nucleotides read TGTGCCAGCAGTACGGGGACAGGTCAAGAGACCCAGTACTTC. Protein product: CASSTGTGQETQYF. The full variable domain, completed using reference TRBV5-8 and TRBJ2-5, is EAGVTQSPTHLIKTRGQQATLRCSPISGHTSVYWYQQALGLGLQFLLWYDEGEERNRGNFPPRFSGRQFPNYSSELNVNALELEDSALYLCASSTGTGQETQYFGPGTRLLVL.

This sequence joins TRBV19 and TRBJ1-3; 7 nucleotides line up with TRBD1. After removal of 7 bases from V and 4 bases from J, the junction contained 10 bases not matched to a gene. Per the germline V gene, CDR1 is LNHDA and CDR2 is SQIVND (reference sequence). This CDR3 is built from 15 residues. CDR3 DNA: TGTGCCAGTAATATCAACAGGGGTTTCGGAAACACCATATATTTT. Amino acid sequence: CASNINRGFGNTIYF.

This rearrangement joins TRBV11-1 to TRBJ2-1; 14 nucleotides agree with TRBD2. This CDR3 has 16 amino acids. V trimming: 5 bases; J trimming: 7 bases; junction bases outside the gene matches: 7. The V gene's germline CDR1 is SGHAT and CDR2 FQDESV (reference sequence). The CDR3 coding sequence is TGTGCCAGCAGCCGGACGGGACTAGCGGGAGAAAATGAGCAGTTCTTC. This codes for CASSRTGLAGENEQFF.

In its sample, this clone was seen a few times. The chain links TRBV7-6 to TRBJ1-5, with unresolved D. The germline V and J ends were trimmed by 3 bases and 0 bases, with 3 bases remaining between them. The CDR3 contains 13 residues. Germline assignment: CDR1 SGHVS and CDR2 FNYEAQ. This CDR3 reads CASSFGSNQPQHF. The CDR3 DNA reads as TGTGCCAGCAGCTTCGGTAGCAATCAGCCCCAGCATTTT.

V gene TRBV4-2 combines with J gene TRBJ1-5; D is undetermined. Germline assignment: CDR1 LGHNA and CDR2 YNFKEQ. CDR3 size: 15 residues. V was pared by 0 bases and J by 7 bases, with 13 bases between. The CDR3 DNA reads TGTGCCAGCAGCCAAGATCGCCAGTCCCTGCAGCCCCAGCATTTT. Translation: CASSQDRQSLQPQHF.

CDR3 protein: CASSLTRGGQPQHF. DNA for the CDR3: TGTGCCAGCAGTTTAACCCGGGGGGGACAGCCCCAGCATTTT. The chain couples TRBV27 to TRBJ1-5; possibly TRBD1 for D (5 bases). The germline gives CDR1 MNHEY, CDR2 SMNVEV (reference sequence). The CDR3 covers 14 residues. Trimming removed 2 bases from V and 7 bases from J, with 12 bases in between.

The chain has TRBV5-6 and TRBJ1-1; 9 bases agree with TRBD1. J lost 5 bases, V lost 6 bases, and 11 bases had no gene match. CDR3 length equals 15 residues. In germline, CDR1 is SGHDT, CDR2 YYEEEE. CDR3 loop: CASTRRDRVVTEAFF. The DNA of the CDR3 is TGTGCCAGCACCAGAAGGGACAGGGTTGTTACTGAAGCTTTCTTT.

To note about this clone: The sample has other DNA sequences that encode this CDR3 too. V and J are TRBV5-1 and TRBJ2-3, with TRBD1 matching over 10 bases. J gave up 4 bases and V 3 bases, and 2 bases lay outside the gene matches. The CDR3 runs to 14 residues. Per germline, CDR1 SGHRS and CDR2 YFSETQ. CDR3 sequence (DNA): TGCGCCAGCAGCTCCGGACAGGGGGCAGATACGCAGTATTTT. Protein product: CASSSGQGADTQYF.

This clone was picked up a small number of times. The V and J genes are TRBV19 and TRBJ1-5, with 9 bases lining up with TRBD1. The germline CDR1 and CDR2 sequences are LNHDA and SQIVND (reference sequence). The CDR3 is 12 amino acids. After removal of 6 bases from V and 6 bases from J, the junction contained 0 bases not matched to a gene. CDR3 region: CASRTGGQPQHF. The CDR3 bases are TGTGCCAGTAGGACAGGGGGTCAGCCCCAGCATTTT. The entire variable domain, with the rest obtained from reference TRBV19 and TRBJ1-5, is as follows: DGGITQSPKYLFRKEGQNVTLSCEQNLNHDAMYWYRQDPGQGLRLIYYSQIVNDFQKGDIAEGYSVSREKKESFPLTVTSAQKNPTAFYLCASRTGGQPQHFGDGTRLSIL.

The gene calls are TRBV30 and TRBJ2-5; D is perhaps TRBD1 (6 bases). The CDR3 totals 14 residues. Trimming stripped 0 bases from V and 2 bases from J, with 10 bases between. The V gene's germline CDR1 is GTSNPN and CDR2 SVGIG (reference sequence). The CDR3 DNA reads TGTGCCTGGAGTGTACTTCAGGGGCAAGAGACCCAGTACTTC. Its protein is CAWSVLQGQETQYF.

This clone was detected only once. This chain uses TRBV27 with TRBJ1-5; no clear D gene. The CDR3 sequence is 15 residues long. CDR1 MNHEY and CDR2 SMNVEV come from the germline V gene (reference sequence). V lost 5 bases and J lost 6, with 17 bases in between. CDR3 loop: CASSTGQVPFQPQHF. The DNA of the CDR3 is TGTGCCAGCAGTACCGGCCAGGTTCCGTTTCAGCCCCAGCATTTT.

The chain is built from TRBV28 and TRBJ2-1; TRBD2 is a possible D gene (5 bases). Trimming left V 6 bases short and J 10 bases short, with 13 bases between. Germline assignment: CDR1 MDHEN and CDR2 SYDVKM. CDR3 length: 12 residues. The CDR3 protein is CASSPFGGEQFF. The CDR3 nucleotides read TGTGCCAGCAGCCCATTCGGAGGAGAGCAGTTCTTC. Together with reference TRBV28 and TRBJ2-1, the CDR3 gives the full variable domain: DVKVTQSSRYLVKRTGEKVFLECVQDMDHENMFWYRQDPGLGLRLIYFSYDVKMKEKGDIPEGYSVSREKKERFSLILESASTNQTSMYLCASSPFGGEQFFGPGTRLTVL.

This clone was counted a few times. DNA of the CDR3: TGTGCCAGCACCCAACTAGCGAGAAACACCGGGGAGCTGTTTTTT. This translates into CASTQLARNTGELFF. The chain recombines TRBV6-1 with TRBJ2-2; 7 bases line up with TRBD2. The CDR3 has 15 residues. Trimming cost V 7 bases and J 2 bases; bases outside gene matches: 7. CDR1 and CDR2 from the germline V gene are MNHNS and SASEGT.

CDR3 coding DNA: TGTGCCAGTAGTATTCCCCTGGGCAGTGGGGGGGAGACCCAGTACTTC. Translation: CASSIPLGSGGETQYF. The chain has TRBV19 and TRBJ2-5; a possible D gene is TRBD2 (6 bases). This CDR3 comprises 16 residues. V lost 3 bases, J lost 5 bases, and 19 bases lay in between. Germline V gene lookup returns CDR1 LNHDA and CDR2 SQIVND (reference sequence).